Each of the 13 T cell receptor beta chains below was sequenced from the same sample in a study of blood T cell repertoires in COVID-19. Sequenced by immunoSEQ multiplex PCR; TCRdb stores in-frame clones only, minus some. The sample lists over 200,000 clones; about 87% were seen once. Sample: peripheral blood. Receptor source: a man in his 60s who had recovered from COVID-19.

This sequence joins TRBV4-1 and TRBJ2-2; 10 bases fit TRBD2. This CDR3 contains 16 residues. Germline CDR1 reads MGHRA; CDR2 reads YSYEKL. V lost 4 bases, J lost 6 bases, and 8 bases stayed unmatched. The CDR3 nucleotides read TGCGCCAGCAGCCGGATAGCGGGGGGCCGCCCCGGGGAGCTGTTTTTT. Amino acid sequence: CASSRIAGGRPGELFF.

The V gene is TRBV5-4, the J gene TRBJ1-1, with D unresolved. Germline V CDR1 and CDR2: SGHNT, YYREEE (reference sequence). The CDR3 totals 16 residues. V dropped 0 bases and J dropped 0 bases, with 12 bases sitting between them. CDR3 sequence: CASSLDGKSMNTEAFF. Here the CDR3 DNA reads TGTGCCAGCAGCTTGGACGGGAAAAGTATGAACACTGAAGCTTTCTTT.

The CDR3 here is CASRPQGALNTEAFF. In DNA form, the CDR3 reads TGTGCCAGCAGACCCCAGGGGGCTCTGAACACTGAAGCTTTCTTT. The V gene is TRBV3-1 (or the pseudogene TRBV3-2), the J gene TRBJ1-1; 8 bases align to TRBD1. After removal of 6 bases from V and 0 bases from J, the junction contained 6 bases not matched to a gene. The CDR3 contains 15 residues. Germline V gives CDR1 LGHDT, CDR2 YNNKEL (reference sequence).

The V and J genes are TRBV14 and TRBJ1-2; the D is unclear. Between the trimmed V and J ends, which lost 1 base and 7 bases, there was a span of 13 bases. CDR3 length: 14 residues. Germline CDR1 is SGHDN and CDR2 is FVKESK. CDR3 DNA sequence: TGTGCCAGCAGCCAAGTGAGGGTTAATGGTGGCTACACCTTC. Protein product: CASSQVRVNGGYTF.

The CDR3 loop is CASSSGQGASGTEAFF. DNA for the CDR3: TGTGCCAGCAGCTCGGGACAGGGGGCTTCGGGCACTGAAGCTTTCTTT. The genes are TRBV7-6 and TRBJ1-1, with TRBD1 matching 12 bases. The CDR3 sequence is 16 residues long. CDR1 is SGHVS, CDR2 FNYEAQ, per germline. Trimming at V came to 4 bases and at J to 4 bases, leaving 7 bases not matched to a gene. The entire variable domain, with the rest obtained from reference TRBV7-6 and TRBJ1-1, is as follows: GAGVSQSPRYKVTKRGQDVALRCDPISGHVSLYWYRQALGQGPEFLTYFNYEAQQDKSGLPNDRFSAERPEGSISTLTIQRTEQRDSAMYRCASSSGQGASGTEAFFGQGTRLTVV.

The chain carries TRBV9 and TRBJ2-5, with 10 bases identical to TRBD1. V lost 4 bases, J lost 5 bases, and 11 bases stayed unmatched. Germline V CDR1 and CDR2: SGDLS, YYNGEE. This CDR3 region has 16 residues. CDR3 in DNA: TGTGCCAGCAGCTTCGGACAGGGGGATGCGTGGGAGACCCAGTACTTC. Translation: CASSFGQGDAWETQYF.

The gene calls are TRBV21-1 and TRBJ1-5. TRBV21-1 is a known pseudogene. The CDR3 sequence is 18 residues long. The DNA of the CDR3 is TGTGCCAGCAGCAAAGGCGGGTCGACAAGGGAGAACAATCAGCCCCAGCATTTT. It encodes CASSKGGSTRENNQPQHF.

The chain uses TRBV6-5 and TRBJ2-5, with 9 bases lining up with TRBD2. This CDR3 comprises 14 residues. The trim removed 6 bases at V and 5 bases at J, leaving 7 bases unmatched. CDR1 and CDR2 (germline): MNHEY, SVGAGI. Here the CDR3 reads CASRPRGGRETQYF. The CDR3 DNA sequence: TGTGCCAGCAGACCGCGGGGGGGCCGGGAGACCCAGTACTTC.

This clone was detected only once. The V gene is TRBV5-6, the J gene TRBJ1-1, with 9 bases fitting TRBD1. The CDR3 runs to 12 residues. Germline CDR1 and CDR2: SGHDT and YYEEEE. With V trimmed by 5 bases and J by 8 bases, 4 bases remained unmatched. The CDR3 sequence is CASSGDRAEAFF. The CDR3 bases are TGTGCCAGCAGTGGGGACAGGGCAGAAGCTTTCTTT.

In this sample, this clone turned up once. The rearrangement links TRBV19 to TRBJ1-5; D not resolved. Trimming cost V 5 bases and J 3 bases, with 11 bases left between them. This CDR3 has 14 amino acids. CDR1 and CDR2 (germline): LNHDA, SQIVND (reference sequence). CDR3 in amino acids: CASSVDGDNQPQHF. Here the CDR3 DNA reads TGTGCCAGTAGTGTGGACGGGGACAATCAGCCCCAGCATTTT.

The chain combines TRBV19 with TRBJ1-2; 9 positions match TRBD1. This CDR3 has 13 amino acids. Germline V gene lookup returns CDR1 LNHDA and CDR2 SQIVND (reference sequence). Losses at the gene ends were 10 bases for V and 7 bases for J; bases not matched to a gene: 10. The CDR3: CAIFQQGAGGYTF. The CDR3, as DNA: TGTGCCATCTTTCAACAGGGGGCCGGTGGCTACACCTTC. Supplemented by reference TRBV19 and TRBJ1-2, the full variable domain reads DGGITQSPKYLFRKEGQNVTLSCEQNLNHDAMYWYRQDPGQGLRLIYYSQIVNDFQKGDIAEGYSVSREKKESFPLTVTSAQKNPTAFYLCAIFQQGAGGYTFGSGTRLTVV.

This chain uses TRBV30 with TRBJ1-1; D gene ambiguous. CDR1 and CDR2 from the germline V gene are GTSNPN and SVGIG (reference sequence). V was clipped by 0 bases and J by 3 bases, with 14 bases between them. The CDR3 is 15 amino acids. The CDR3 sequence is CAWSVDGGHDTEAFF. The CDR3 nucleotides are TGTGCCTGGAGTGTAGATGGAGGGCATGACACTGAAGCTTTCTTT.

For the CDR3, the DNA is TGTGCCAGCAGCCAGACACAGAACACTGAAGCTTTCTTT. Its protein is CASSQTQNTEAFF. The chain is built from TRBV12-3 or TRBV12-4 and TRBJ1-1; the D is unclear. Trimming took off 6 bases at V and 1 base at J, with 9 bases between the two ends. The CDR3 is 13 residues long.